In this sample, the clone carrying this T cell receptor beta chain turned up once. What it recognizes is unknown. The data derive from a study of shared clonotypes between healthy human individuals. Notes on the study in general: Relative to clonotypes present in all four donors, those not shared had lower generation probabilities. Clonotype sharing across several donors was observed for approximately 5% of naive CD4 clonotypes.

Assay execution proceeded at the deep level. In replicate PCRs of sorted subsets, approximately 210 ng DNA, some 28,000 T cell genomes, was used. Assay: immunoSEQ multiplex PCR; the TCRdb copy retains only in-frame clones and omits some. The sample yields more than 550,000 clones, about 92% seen once. The receptor was derived from a man aged 18 to 30 in good health. Some clones in this sample may be carry-over from other donors' samples. The sequencing input was memory CD8+ T cells from PBMCs. Subset given: CD45RO+ cells pooled with CCR7-negative TemRA cells.

The CDR3 coding sequence is TGTGCCACGGGGGGGTCGGGAGGAGATGGCTACACCTTC. Protein sequence: CATGGSGGDGYTF. The chain carries TRBV10-3 and TRBJ1-2; TRBD1 might be the D (5 bases). V lost 10 bases and J 6 bases, leaving 18 bases between the germline ends. Germline CDR1 is ENHRY and CDR2 is SYGVKD. The length of the CDR3 is 13 residues.